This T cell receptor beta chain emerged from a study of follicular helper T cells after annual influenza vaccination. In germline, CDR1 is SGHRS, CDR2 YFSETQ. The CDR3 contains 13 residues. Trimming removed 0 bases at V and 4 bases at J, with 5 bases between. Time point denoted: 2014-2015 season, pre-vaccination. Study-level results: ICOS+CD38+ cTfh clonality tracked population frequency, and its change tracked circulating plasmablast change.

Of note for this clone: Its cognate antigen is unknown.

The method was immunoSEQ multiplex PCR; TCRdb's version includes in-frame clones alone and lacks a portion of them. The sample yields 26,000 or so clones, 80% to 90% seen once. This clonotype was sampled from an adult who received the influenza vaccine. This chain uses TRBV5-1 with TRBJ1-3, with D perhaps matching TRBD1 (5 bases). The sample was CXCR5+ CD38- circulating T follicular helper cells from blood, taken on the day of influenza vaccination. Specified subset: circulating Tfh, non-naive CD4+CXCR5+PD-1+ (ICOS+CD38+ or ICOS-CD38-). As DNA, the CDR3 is TGCGCCAGCAGCTTGGACAGGGGAAACACCATATATTTT. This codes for CASSLDRGNTIYF.